The 18 T cell receptor beta chains below all came from one sample that was sequenced in a study of OX40 agonist ivuxolimab in advanced cancers. Repertoires were generated with immunoSEQ multiplex PCR, while TCRdb's copy carries only in-frame clones and drops some. The sample consists of approximately 80,000 clones, around 92% of them appearing once. Source: CD4+ or CD8+ T cells sorted from blood, taken in a trial of the OX40 agonist ivuxolimab. The receptors here all came from an adult with an advanced solid tumor such as melanoma, head and neck, liver or kidney cancer.

This sequence joins TRBV18 and TRBJ2-5; D ambiguous. Trimming pared 6 bases from V and 3 bases from J, leaving 14 bases between. The CDR3 covers 14 residues. Germline values: CDR1 KGHSH, CDR2 LQKENI. CDR3 DNA: TGTGCCAGCTCTCCGTTAGGAACCAAAGAGACCCAGTACTTC. Amino acid sequence: CASSPLGTKETQYF.

This clone was seen once. The chain joins TRBV9 to TRBJ2-7; 8 positions match TRBD2. The CDR3 contains 15 residues. Germline CDR1 SGDLS, CDR2 YYNGEE. J lost 2 bases, V lost 0 bases, and 4 bases had no gene match. The CDR3, as DNA: TGTGCCAGCAGCGTAGGAAGCGGGGGACCCTACGAGCAGTACTTC. Its translation: CASSVGSGGPYEQYF.

The chain is built from TRBV5-8 and TRBJ1-5, with 7 bases aligning to TRBD1. Trimming removed 5 bases from V and 7 bases from J; junction bases left unmatched: 12. Germline V lookup: CDR1 SGHTS, CDR2 YDEGEE. This CDR3 region has 15 residues. CDR3 nucleotide sequence: TGTGCCAGCAGACCCGGGCCAGGGGGTTTCCAGCCCCAGCATTTT. It specifies CASRPGPGGFQPQHF.

This chain joins TRBV5-4 and TRBJ2-3; 9 bases are shared with TRBD1. V lost 1 base to trimming and J lost 4 bases; unmatched junction nucleotides: 4. Germline assignment: CDR1 SGHNT and CDR2 YYREEE (reference sequence). The CDR3 spans 15 residues. The CDR3 is CASSLSGTGSDTQYF. Written as DNA, the CDR3 is TGTGCCAGCAGCTTGAGCGGGACAGGGTCAGATACGCAGTATTTT.

This sequence joins TRBV9 and TRBJ2-7; 9 nucleotides line up with TRBD1. Germline V gene lookup returns CDR1 SGDLS and CDR2 YYNGEE. The CDR3 has 15 residues. The trim removed 4 bases at V and 0 bases at J, leaving 5 bases unmatched. CDR3 residues: CASSTGQGSSYEQYF. The DNA of the CDR3 is TGTGCCAGCAGCACAGGACAGGGGAGCTCCTACGAGCAGTACTTC.

The V gene is TRBV30, the J gene TRBJ2-7; a weak D match, TRBD1 (5 bases). Trimming stripped 3 bases from V and 5 bases from J, with 14 bases between. The length of the CDR3 is 13 residues. The V gene's germline CDR1 is GTSNPN and CDR2 SVGIG (reference sequence). In DNA form, the CDR3 reads TGTGCCTGGAGCGCTACCAGGGTCAACGAGCAGTACTTC. Amino acid sequence: CAWSATRVNEQYF.

This chain connects TRBV2 to TRBJ2-5; the D is unclear. The DNA end is a closer match to TRBJ2-7, so the J assignment may be wrong. The germline V gene encodes CDR1 SNHLY and CDR2 FYNNEI. This CDR3 region has 13 residues. The CDR3 DNA sequence: TGTGCCAGCAGTCTGGGCCTGACCTACGAGCAGTACTTC. This encodes CASSLGLTYEQYF.

The chain is built from TRBV28 and TRBJ2-7; the match to TRBD1 covers 8 bases. Unmatched junction bases numbered 7, after V lost 3 bases and J lost 3 bases. The CDR3 contains 15 residues. CDR1 and CDR2 (germline): MDHEN, SYDVKM. The CDR3 nucleotides read TGTGCCAGCAGTTTCCGGGACAGGTACTACTACGAGCAGTACTTC. Translating gives CASSFRDRYYYEQYF.

This clone was seen a few times. The V gene is TRBV7-3, the J gene TRBJ1-2; 7 bases agree with TRBD1. Looked up from germline, CDR1 is SGHTA and CDR2 is FQGTGA. The CDR3 totals 17 residues. The ends lost 6 bases at V and 4 bases at J; junction bases unmatched: 17. As DNA, the CDR3 is TGTGCCAGCAGTTCCCCGAGACAGGGATGGAAGGGCTATGGCTACACCTTC. This encodes CASSSPRQGWKGYGYTF.

The genes are TRBV19 and TRBJ2-2; 8 positions match TRBD1. Trimming at V came to 6 bases and at J to 0 bases, leaving 3 bases not matched to a gene. CDR3 length: 15 amino acids. Germline-derived CDR1 and CDR2 are LNHDA and SQIVND (reference sequence). The CDR3 protein is CASRRDRTNTGELFF. The CDR3 DNA sequence: TGTGCCAGTAGACGGGACAGGACGAACACCGGGGAGCTGTTTTTT.

This clone was seen only once. The chain recombines TRBV10-3 with TRBJ1-3, with a tentative D call TRBD1 (5 bases). The CDR3 is made up of 16 amino acids. Trimming stripped 5 bases from V and 3 bases from J, with 17 bases between. Germline lookup yields CDR1 ENHRY and CDR2 SYGVKD. The DNA of the CDR3 is TGTGCCATCAGTAAGGGAGACAGTTCAGGTGGAAACACCATATATTTT. Translation gives CAISKGDSSGGNTIYF.

The V and J genes are TRBV11-2 and TRBJ2-1, with a possible D match to TRBD2 (6 bases). The germline gives CDR1 SGHAT, CDR2 FQNNGV. The length of the CDR3 is 15 residues. Deletions cut 1 base from V and 4 bases from J, with 11 bases between. CDR3 sequence reads: CASSLGRGMYNEQFF. In nucleotides, the CDR3 is TGTGCCAGCAGCTTAGGGCGGGGTATGTACAATGAGCAGTTCTTC.

This clone was observed a handful of times. This chain uses TRBV2 with TRBJ1-1; D is unclear. Germline CDR1 SNHLY, CDR2 FYNNEI. Deletions cut 3 bases from V and 1 base from J, with 3 bases between. CDR3 length: 12 residues. The CDR3 coding sequence is TGTGCCAGCAGTGACTCGAACACTGAAGCTTTCTTT. As protein: CASSDSNTEAFF.

The chain employs TRBV28 and TRBJ2-5; 10 bases are shared with TRBD1. With V trimmed by 8 bases and J by 5 bases, 11 bases remained unmatched. The CDR3 is made up of 15 amino acids. Germline CDR1 reads MDHEN; CDR2 reads SYDVKM. In nucleotides, the CDR3 is TGTGCCAGCGGGACGCCGGGACAGGGGTTGGAGACCCAGTACTTC. It translates to CASGTPGQGLETQYF.

This clone was counted between two and nine times. The chain carries TRBV30 and TRBJ2-5; maybe TRBD2 (6 bases). V lost 0 bases to trimming and J lost 0 bases, with 17 bases between them. CDR1 and CDR2 from the germline V gene are GTSNPN and SVGIG (reference sequence). The CDR3 is 17 amino acids. In nucleotides, the CDR3 is TGTGCCTGGAGTGTGGGGACTTCCAAGAGGTACCAAGAGACCCAGTACTTC. As protein: CAWSVGTSKRYQETQYF.

The rearrangement uses TRBV4-2 and TRBJ1-2, with D maybe TRBD1 (6 bases). V was clipped by 0 bases and J by 8 bases, with 16 bases between them. The CDR3 covers 15 residues. Per germline, CDR1 LGHNA and CDR2 YNFKEQ. The CDR3 DNA reads as TGTGCCAGCAGCCAAGATCTGGGACTCAGGGGAGGCTACACCTTC. The encoded protein is CASSQDLGLRGGYTF.

V and J are TRBV28 and TRBJ1-2; D perhaps matches TRBD1 (6 bases). V gave up 8 bases and J gave up 1 base, with 14 bases separating them. The CDR3 runs 14 residues. The germline V gene encodes CDR1 MDHEN and CDR2 SYDVKM. CDR3 nucleotides: TGTGCCAGCCGGACGGGGGCGAATAACTATGGCTACACCTTC. Translating it yields CASRTGANNYGYTF.

Concerning this clone: Relative to the germline gene, one junction end is altered; a read error may explain this. The genes are TRBV7-7 and TRBJ2-7; D perhaps matches TRBD2 (5 bases). Per the germline V gene, CDR1 is SSHAT and CDR2 is FNYEAQ (reference sequence). The CDR3 has 18 amino acids. CDR3 residues: CASSSRPSAGRYPYEQYF. Written as DNA, the CDR3 is TGTGCTAGCAGCTCCCGCCCCTCGGCGGGTAGGTATCCCTACGAGCAGTACTTC.